This T cell receptor beta chain was profiled in a study of cytomegalovirus exposure and HLA in healthy donors. Healthy donors of bone marrow made up the group. Concerning this clone itself: Its antigen is not known.

The CDR3 loop spans 14 amino acids. The germline CDR1 and CDR2 sequences are LNHDA and SQIVND (reference sequence). Unmatched junction bases numbered 7, after V lost 5 bases and J lost 4 bases. Findings of the study overall: Many donors shared some public TCRs, even though most TCR sequences were rare. There were reportedly fewer N-insertions in an Asian-associated ancestry cluster than the roughly 680-donor mean, in a later analysis.

60 Vbeta and 13 Jbeta primers were used in PCR. Some clones are missing from TCRdb's copy, which holds only in-frame ones; the method was immunoSEQ multiplex PCR. The sample table sets out roughly 50,000 clones. The chain employs TRBV19 and TRBJ1-2; 7 bases are a match to TRBD1. Material for sequencing was PBMCs. The sequence came from a woman in her forties in good health and CMV-seronegative. Written as DNA, the CDR3 is TGTGCCAGTAGTTTGCTCAGGGGGACCTATGGCTACACCTTC. Protein: CASSLLRGTYGYTF.